This is a list of T cell receptor beta chains from one sample in a study of blood T cell repertoires in COVID-19. Method: immunoSEQ multiplex PCR; TCRdb's copy keeps in-frame clones and lacks some. The sample includes tens of thousands of clones, roughly 88% of them seen just once. Sequencing input: peripheral blood. All receptors derive from a man aged 50 or older with active COVID-19. CDR3s include the opening cysteine and the closing phenylalanine or tryptophan.

j_call,v_call,cdr3_aa
TRBJ2-7,TRBV19,CASSITSGSIHPYEQYF
TRBJ2-7,TRBV5-6,CASSLEAGAPREQYF
TRBJ1-5,TRBV6-2/TRBV6-3,CASSYRTGLNSDQPQHF
TRBJ1-6,TRBV7-2,CASSLKQREYSPLHF
TRBJ2-1,TRBV15,CATSGKRGQGLAMGNEQFF
TRBJ2-7,TRBV5-1,CASSTPGAVEQYF
TRBJ2-7,TRBV29-1,CSVYVGVPPYEQYF
TRBJ2-2,TRBV7-9,CASSLARQDTGELFF
TRBJ2-7,TRBV9,CASSPSGSALYEQYF
TRBJ2-5,TRBV12-5,CASGLGGAEETQYF
TRBJ2-1,TRBV7-2,CASSLVGAVFDEQFF
TRBJ1-1,TRBV28,CASSVTAVNTEAFF
TRBJ1-6,TRBV18,CASSHMADYNSPLHF
TRBJ2-7,TRBV7-3,CASSSPGNREQYF
TRBJ2-3,TRBV18,CASSPPSAGELDTQYF
TRBJ2-1,TRBV27,CASSPRDWHNEQFF
TRBJ1-5,TRBV18,CASSPSGGNQPQHF
TRBJ2-5,TRBV24-1,CATSDLGTSGSFQETQYF
TRBJ2-1,TRBV7-2,CASSPLGPDEQFF
TRBJ1-2,TRBV5-4,CASSRDNQYGYTF
TRBJ2-7,TRBV7-6,CASSLGARTDFYEQYF
TRBJ2-7,TRBV7-2,CASSSFVRGPQYF
TRBJ1-6,TRBV6-5,CASSPPSVYNSPLHF
TRBJ1-2,TRBV7-3,CASSLSHTGDGYTF
TRBJ1-3,TRBV28,CASSPTGTGVGNTIYF
TRBJ2-5,TRBV29-1,CSVDRTQYF
TRBJ2-3,TRBV6-2/TRBV6-3,CASSSSGSTDTQYF
TRBJ1-4,TRBV5-6,CASSLTATNEKLFF
TRBJ2-7,TRBV7-9,CASSLDLGLASYEQYF
TRBJ2-7,TRBV28,CASSPPSGILGEQYF
TRBJ2-3,TRBV6-6,CASSRNSGSNRADTQYF
TRBJ1-6,TRBV3-1/TRBV3-2,CASSRRQGGSPLHF
TRBJ1-1,TRBV2,CASSESEGQGRPEAFF
TRBJ2-3,TRBV7-2,CASSRGLAEITDTQYF
TRBJ2-7,TRBV18,CASSPAGSNYEQYF
TRBJ1-2,TRBV27,CASSLYSNYGYTF
TRBJ1-2,TRBV5-6,CASKRPGGGGYTF
TRBJ2-1,TRBV9,CASSELEVPYNEQFF
TRBJ1-3,TRBV6-5,CASSPQTQRNTIYF
TRBJ2-3,TRBV6-2/TRBV6-3,CASSGQVSSTDTQYF
TRBJ2-7,TRBV6-2/TRBV6-3,CASSPSGRGYEQYF
TRBJ1-1,TRBV6-5,CASSRAGGKNTEAFF
TRBJ2-3,TRBV28,CASSQLPRGLAADTQYF
TRBJ2-3,TRBV5-1,CASSLGIAGADTQYF
TRBJ1-1,TRBV29-1,CSVETTGRGTEAFF
TRBJ1-2,TRBV5-4,CASSSPGQMGGYTF
TRBJ2-1,TRBV11-2,CASSLVAGGYNEQFF
TRBJ2-2,TRBV9,CASSLADILAGGYTGELFF
TRBJ2-3,TRBV11-1,CASSPRPGLNTDTQYF
TRBJ1-1,TRBV5-5,CASSVGTAAGNTEAFF
TRBJ2-7,TRBV15,CATSRGGGAISYEQYF
TRBJ2-2,TRBV7-2,CASSFGTSGRRRSGELFF
TRBJ1-2,TRBV27,CASSLAAGKALNYGYTF
TRBJ1-2,TRBV5-1,CASSWGGLPGRDPSNYGYTF
TRBJ2-5,TRBV5-4,CASSRAGTGEETQYF
TRBJ1-4,TRBV19,CASRPDRATNEKLFF
TRBJ1-6,TRBV10-3,CAISKGQDNSPLHF
TRBJ1-6,TRBV19,CASSPRTGEAPLHF
TRBJ2-7,TRBV6-5,CASSWGPPESYEQYF